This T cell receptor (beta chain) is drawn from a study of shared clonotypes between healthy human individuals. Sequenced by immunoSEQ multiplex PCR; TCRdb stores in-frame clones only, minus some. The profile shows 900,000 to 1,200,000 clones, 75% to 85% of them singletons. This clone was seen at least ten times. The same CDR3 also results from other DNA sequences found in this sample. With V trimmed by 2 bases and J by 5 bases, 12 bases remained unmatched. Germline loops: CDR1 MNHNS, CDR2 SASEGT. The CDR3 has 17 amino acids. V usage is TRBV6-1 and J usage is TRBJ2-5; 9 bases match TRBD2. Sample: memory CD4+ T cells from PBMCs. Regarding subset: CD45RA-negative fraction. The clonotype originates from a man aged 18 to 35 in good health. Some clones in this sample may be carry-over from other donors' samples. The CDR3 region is CASSESLAGIRGETQYF. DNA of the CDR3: TGTGCCAGCAGTGAATCACTAGCGGGCATCCGGGGGGAGACCCAGTACTTC.